Described below is a single TCR beta chain sequence and its context. What it binds is not known. These data come from a study of T-cell reconstitution after alpha-beta-depleted transplantation in children. General study findings and limits: Newly produced T cells mostly accounted for T-cell counts and diversity one year post-transplant. Alpha-beta T cells present about two months after transplant were reported to originate from several hundred expanded graft clones. Diversity of TCRbeta at day 60 was high in some patients, arising from surviving recipient T cells and thymic progenitors.

The CDR3 has 16 residues. Looked up from germline, CDR1 is MNHNS and CDR2 is SASEGT. V lost 6 bases, J lost 4 bases, and 21 bases lay in between. Unique molecular identifiers were used to barcode this TCRbeta library. MiXCR, applied by TCRdb to the PCR reads, yields one record per CDR3 protein. The sample has about 900,000 distinct CDR3 sequences, 25% to 35% seen once; the top ten hold around 30%. This TCR came from a boy less than two years old who had a stem cell transplant for SCID, so the T cells may come from the graft donor. The material sequenced was PBMCs, mostly from graft donor cells, taken 360 days after TCRalphabeta/CD19-depleted stem cell transplant. The V gene is TRBV6-1, the J gene TRBJ1-1; D is perhaps TRBD1 (5 bases). The CDR3: CASSDSGATLGTEAFF. CDR3 in DNA: TGTGCCAGCAGCGATTCCGGGGCGACCTTGGGCACTGAAGCTTTCTTT.